This passage covers 23 T cell receptor beta chains from one sample sequenced in a study of cytomegalovirus exposure and HLA in healthy donors. PCR amplification relied on 60 Vbeta primers (plus 13 Jbeta primers). Assay: immunoSEQ multiplex PCR; the TCRdb copy retains only in-frame clones and omits some. In the table there are 60,000 to 85,000 clones, roughly four fifths of which are singletons. Source material: PBMCs. These receptors came from a male donor in good health and CMV-seropositive.

This clone was observed once. This chain connects TRBV28 to TRBJ1-4, with 8 bases that match TRBD1. The CDR3 consists of 17 residues. The germline CDR1 and CDR2 sequences are MDHEN and SYDVKM. Losses at the gene ends were 4 bases for V and 7 bases for J; bases not matched to a gene: 14. The CDR3 DNA is TGTGCCAGCAGTTCCCCGACAGGGGAGGCTCGTACTGAAAAACTGTTTTTT. Encoded protein: CASSSPTGEARTEKLFF. Supplemented by reference TRBV28 and TRBJ1-4, the full variable domain reads DVKVTQSSRYLVKRTGEKVFLECVQDMDHENMFWYRQDPGLGLRLIYFSYDVKMKEKGDIPEGYSVSREKKERFSLILESASTNQTSMYLCASSSPTGEARTEKLFFGSGTQLSVL.

The sample holds a few counts of this clone. The J gene is TRBJ2-7, the V gene TRBV5-1; 9 nucleotides match TRBD1. After removal of 4 bases from V and 3 bases from J, the junction contained 5 bases not matched to a gene. This CDR3 comprises 14 residues. Germline V gene data show CDR1 as SGHRS and CDR2 as YFSETQ. For the CDR3, the DNA is TGCGCCAGCAGCGCCATGACAGGGGGCTACGAGCAGTACTTC. As protein: CASSAMTGGYEQYF.

The V gene is TRBV18, the J gene TRBJ2-3; 10 bases line up with TRBD1. Trimming cost V 6 bases and J 3 bases; bases outside gene matches: 6. The CDR3 is made up of 15 amino acids. Germline V gene sequence: CDR1 KGHSH, CDR2 LQKENI. In nucleotides, the CDR3 is TGTGCCAGCTCTCCCGGGACAGGGGCAACAGATACGCAGTATTTT. It encodes CASSPGTGATDTQYF. Variable domain in full (rest from reference TRBV18 and TRBJ2-3): NAGVMQNPRHLVRRRGQEARLRCSPMKGHSHVYWYRQLPEEGLKFMVYLQKENIIDESGMPKERFSAEFPKEGPSILRIQQVVRGDSAAYFCASSPGTGATDTQYFGPGTRLTVL.

This clone was found a few times. The chain recombines TRBV9 with TRBJ2-7, with D unresolved. Germline loops: CDR1 SGDLS, CDR2 YYNGEE. This CDR3 has 16 residues. V lost 0 bases to trimming and J lost 2 bases, with 15 bases between them. This CDR3 reads CASSVESRSFPYEQYF. The CDR3 region has the DNA TGTGCCAGCAGCGTAGAGAGTCGGAGCTTTCCCTACGAGCAGTACTTC.

J is TRBJ1-1 and V is TRBV30, with D uncertain. V gave up 0 bases and J gave up 0 bases, with 8 bases separating them. This CDR3 is built from 14 residues. Germline values: CDR1 GTSNPN, CDR2 SVGIG (reference sequence). The DNA for the CDR3 is TGTGCCTGGAGTGTACTTCCACTGAACACTGAAGCTTTCTTT. Encoded protein: CAWSVLPLNTEAFF.

The J gene is TRBJ2-3, the V gene TRBV21-1; whether TRBD1, the table's D call, matches the DNA was not checked. TRBV21-1 is recorded as a pseudogene. The CDR3 contains 15 residues. Here the CDR3 reads CASSNPGQCTDTQYF. CDR3 bases: TGTGCCAGCAGCAATCCCGGACAGTGCACAGATACGCAGTATTTT.

V gene TRBV7-3 combines with J gene TRBJ2-7; 10 bases are a match to TRBD1. Germline-derived CDR1 and CDR2 are SGHTA and FQGTGA. V shed 5 bases, J shed 3 bases, and the junction held 7 bases outside the gene matches. The CDR3 loop spans 15 amino acids. The CDR3 loop is CASSISGTGVYEQYF. In nucleotides, the CDR3 is TGTGCCAGCAGCATCTCCGGGACAGGGGTCTACGAGCAGTACTTC.

The rearrangement uses TRBV5-1 and TRBJ2-1, with 10 positions matching TRBD1. The CDR3 spans 14 residues. Germline V gene sequence: CDR1 SGHRS, CDR2 YFSETQ. With 4 bases clipped from V and 7 bases from J, the junction kept 5 bases outside the gene matches. The CDR3 nucleotides read TGCGCCAGCAGCCGCACGGGACAGGGGAATGAGCAGTTCTTC. Protein sequence: CASSRTGQGNEQFF.

This clone appeared a single time. This chain connects TRBV9 to TRBJ2-2, with TRBD1 matching 9 bases. V dropped 3 bases and J dropped 3; count of bases not matched to a gene: 3. The germline CDR1 and CDR2 sequences are SGDLS and YYNGEE. The CDR3 consists of 15 residues. The CDR3 loop reads CASSARTGDTGELFF. DNA of the CDR3: TGTGCCAGCAGCGCGAGGACAGGGGACACCGGGGAGCTGTTTTTT.

In this sample, this clone turned up a few times. The CDR3 reads CASSLSGSVDTQYF. CDR3 coding DNA: TGCGCCAGCAGTCTAAGCGGGAGTGTAGATACGCAGTATTTT. The chain employs TRBV5-1 and TRBJ2-3, with 8 positions matching TRBD2. Germline V gene sequence: CDR1 SGHRS, CDR2 YFSETQ. The CDR3 length is 14 residues. V dropped 5 bases and J dropped 5; count of bases not matched to a gene: 7. The whole variable domain, remainder taken from reference TRBV5-1 and TRBJ2-3, is KAGVTQTPRYLIKTRGQQVTLSCSPISGHRSVSWYQQTPGQGLQFLFEYFSETQRNKGNFPGRFSGRQFSNSRSEMNVSTLELGDSALYLCASSLSGSVDTQYFGPGTRLTVL.

The chain joins TRBV28 to TRBJ2-2, with TRBD1 identical over 9 bases. CDR1 and CDR2 from the germline V gene are MDHEN and SYDVKM. This CDR3 contains 15 residues. Trimming took 4 bases from V and 3 from J; bases not matched to a gene: 3. The CDR3: CASSWDRVDTGELFF. The CDR3 bases are TGTGCCAGCAGTTGGGACAGGGTGGACACCGGGGAGCTGTTTTTT.

The gene calls are TRBV4-1 and TRBJ2-1; TRBD1 is a possible D gene (7 bases). The ends were cut back, 3 bases at V and 7 bases at J, with 16 bases in the middle. The CDR3 totals 15 residues. Germline CDR1 is MGHRA and CDR2 is YSYEKL. CDR3 DNA sequence: TGCGCCAGCAGCCAGACATTGACAGGGAGGAATGAGCAGTTCTTC. Translated: CASSQTLTGRNEQFF.

This sequence joins TRBV5-1 and TRBJ2-6, with a tentative D call TRBD2 (6 bases). V dropped 5 bases and J dropped 4 bases, with 22 bases sitting between them. CDR1 and CDR2 from the germline V gene are SGHRS and YFSETQ. The CDR3 has 18 residues. For the CDR3, the DNA is TGCGCCAGCAGGGAGTCGGGGACTCGACGTCCCGGGGCCAACGTCCTGACTTTC. Protein product: CASRESGTRRPGANVLTF.

This chain uses TRBV6-5 with TRBJ2-5; 7 nucleotides agree with TRBD1. CDR3 length: 15 amino acids. Trimming removed 0 bases from V and 5 bases from J; junction bases left unmatched: 6. Germline lookup yields CDR1 MNHEY and CDR2 SVGAGI. CDR3 protein: CASSYSPTGLETQYF. The CDR3 DNA reads as TGTGCCAGCAGTTACTCCCCGACAGGGTTGGAGACCCAGTACTTC.

The chain carries TRBV11-2 and TRBJ2-1; TRBD2 aligns across 9 bases. There are 17 residues in the CDR3. After removal of 7 bases from V and 1 base from J, the junction contained 11 bases not matched to a gene. Germline V CDR1 and CDR2: SGHAT, FQNNGV. The CDR3 sequence: CASTGLAGGGSYNEQFF. The CDR3 DNA reads TGTGCCAGCACCGGTCTGGCGGGAGGGGGATCCTACAATGAGCAGTTCTTC.

The chain combines TRBV5-1 with TRBJ2-3; 12 bases are shared with TRBD2. Looked up from germline, CDR1 is SGHRS and CDR2 is YFSETQ. The CDR3 consists of 16 residues. V trimming: 4 bases; J trimming: 2 bases; junction bases outside the gene matches: 5. CDR3 sequence reads: CASSPRTSGATDTQYF. CDR3 DNA sequence: TGCGCCAGCAGCCCACGGACTAGCGGGGCCACAGATACGCAGTATTTT. The full variable domain, in which reference TRBV5-1 and TRBJ2-3 provide the parts outside the CDR3, is KAGVTQTPRYLIKTRGQQVTLSCSPISGHRSVSWYQQTPGQGLQFLFEYFSETQRNKGNFPGRFSGRQFSNSRSEMNVSTLELGDSALYLCASSPRTSGATDTQYFGPGTRLTVL.

The chain couples TRBV6-1 to TRBJ1-5; unclear D gene. This CDR3 region has 15 residues. The germline V gene has CDR1 MNHNS and CDR2 SASEGT. The V end lost 5 bases, the J end lost 3 bases, and 14 bases lay between the germline ends. The CDR3 nucleotides are TGTGCCAGCAGTCAAAAGGCAGGAAACAATCAGCCCCAGCATTTT. Translation gives CASSQKAGNNQPQHF.

The sample holds a few counts of this clone. V is TRBV2 and J is TRBJ1-5, with D tentatively TRBD1 (5 bases). Germline loops: CDR1 SNHLY, CDR2 FYNNEI. The CDR3 spans 12 residues. V was clipped by 5 bases and J by 4 bases, with 6 bases between them. DNA of the CDR3: TGTGCCAGCAGTAGACAGAATCAGCCCCAGCATTTT. Translation: CASSRQNQPQHF.

This chain joins TRBV19 and TRBJ2-2, with 13 bases matching TRBD2. CDR3 size: 18 residues. Trimming removed 5 bases from V and 4 bases from J; junction bases left unmatched: 10. CDR1 is LNHDA and CDR2 is SQIVND in the germline V gene (reference sequence). CDR3 in DNA: TGTGCCAGTAGTTCTCGGACTAGCGGGAGTATAGCCACCGGGGAGCTGTTTTTT. Residues: CASSSRTSGSIATGELFF.

This clone turned up a few times. The chain recombines TRBV18 with TRBJ2-7; 10 positions agree with TRBD1. V trimming: 5 bases; J trimming: 1 base; junction bases outside the gene matches: 5. The CDR3 is 15 residues long. Germline CDR1 KGHSH, CDR2 LQKENI. CDR3 sequence: CASSEGQGRSYEQYF. The CDR3 nucleotides read TGTGCCAGCTCAGAGGGACAGGGGCGTTCCTACGAGCAGTACTTC. Full variable domain (missing parts from reference TRBV18 and TRBJ2-7): NAGVMQNPRHLVRRRGQEARLRCSPMKGHSHVYWYRQLPEEGLKFMVYLQKENIIDESGMPKERFSAEFPKEGPSILRIQQVVRGDSAAYFCASSEGQGRSYEQYFGPGTRLTVT.

CDR3 in amino acids: CASSIGRRTGANVLTF. CDR3 sequence (DNA): TGTGCCAGTAGTATAGGAAGGAGGACTGGGGCCAACGTCCTGACTTTC. The chain uses TRBV19 and TRBJ2-6; D may be TRBD2 (5 bases). The CDR3 length is 16 residues. Trimming pared 1 base from V and 2 bases from J, leaving 9 bases between. The germline V gene encodes CDR1 LNHDA and CDR2 SQIVND (reference sequence).

This chain links TRBV12-5 with TRBJ2-5; D not certain. The V end lost 2 bases, the J end lost 3 bases, and 4 bases lay between the germline ends. This CDR3 region has 12 residues. Germline V gene sequence: CDR1 LGHNT, CDR2 FRNRAP. CDR3: CASGLFEETQYF. The CDR3 coding sequence is TGTGCTAGTGGTTTGTTCGAAGAGACCCAGTACTTC.

J is TRBJ1-3 and V is TRBV19; D is undetermined. The V gene lost 5 bases and the J gene lost 0 bases, with 8 bases spanning the gap. This CDR3 is 14 amino acids long. Per germline, CDR1 LNHDA and CDR2 SQIVND (reference sequence). The CDR3 region is CASSVRDSGNTIYF. The CDR3 region has the DNA TGTGCCAGTAGTGTCCGGGACTCTGGAAACACCATATATTTT.